A single TCR beta chain is shown here with its context. Its target is not known. This specimen comes from a study of Graves' ophthalmopathy and Graves' hyperthyroidism. Study details: There was a collection of peripheral blood at initial diagnosis, before any treatment.

Being free of ophthalmopathy for 18 months of follow-up defined stable hyperthyroidism. Amplification of TCR beta CDR3 regions used RNA transcripts. A first-round RT-PCR used HTBI primers, followed by a second-round multiplex PCR. TCRdb analysed the multiplex PCR reads with MiXCR anew, one entry per CDR3 protein. There are a few hundred thousand distinct CDR3 sequences in the sample; roughly a sixth occur only once, and roughly 2.4% lies in the top ten. Study results and caveats: Separation of ophthalmopathy from stable hyperthyroidism was achieved by a 13-signature model, at 85% to 90% sensitivity and 70% to 82% specificity.

V was trimmed by 3 bases and J by 2 bases, leaving 8 bases between them. The germline CDR1 and CDR2 sequences are MDHEN and SYDVKM. The CDR3 is made up of 13 amino acids. The chain uses TRBV28 and TRBJ2-7; no definite D call. Source material: peripheral blood. This sequence originates from an adult woman with stable Graves' hyperthyroidism. DNA of the CDR3: TGTGCCAGCAGTTTTGCCGGCCCCTACGAGCAGTACTTC. It encodes CASSFAGPYEQYF.